The 25 T cell receptor beta chains given below trace back to one sample, sequenced in a study of OX40 agonist ivuxolimab in advanced cancers. Profiled with immunoSEQ multiplex PCR; TCRdb holds only in-frame clones, not every one. Of more than 20,000 clones detected, more than 75% appear once; the ten largest clones hold 33%. Material: CD4+ or CD8+ T cells sorted from blood, obtained in a trial of the OX40 agonist ivuxolimab. All receptors derive from an adult with an advanced solid tumor such as melanoma, head and neck, liver or kidney cancer.

This chain connects TRBV6-5 to TRBJ2-3; 8 nucleotides line up with TRBD2. This CDR3 contains 14 residues. The V gene end was trimmed by 4 bases and the J gene end by 2 bases; junction bases not matched to a gene: 2. Germline assignment: CDR1 MNHEY and CDR2 SVGAGI. The CDR3 DNA sequence: TGTGCCAGCAGTTCGGGGGGGGTCACAGATACGCAGTATTTT. Protein: CASSSGGVTDTQYF.

V gene TRBV19 combines with J gene TRBJ1-2; 11 positions agree with TRBD1. The CDR3 totals 14 residues. Germline V gene lookup returns CDR1 LNHDA and CDR2 SQIVND (reference sequence). V shed 6 bases, J shed 4 bases, and the junction held 4 bases outside the gene matches. CDR3 DNA: TGTGCCAGTAGCCCTGGACAGGGGGCCTATGGCTACACCTTC. It yields the protein CASSPGQGAYGYTF.

CDR3 residues: CASSLSLAGEEFF. The CDR3 nucleotides are TGTGCCAGCAGCTTGAGCCTAGCGGGAGAAGAGTTCTTC. V and J are TRBV11-3 and TRBJ2-1, with TRBD2 matching 10 bases. Germline loops: CDR1 SGHNT, CDR2 YENEEA. The CDR3 is 13 residues long. V gave up 3 bases and J gave up 14 bases; unmatched junction bases: 7.

V usage is TRBV5-3 and J usage is TRBJ2-1; perhaps TRBD2 as D (5 bases). TRBV5-3 is an ORF; its function is uncertain. Trimming left V 2 bases short and J 4 bases short, with 10 bases between. The CDR3 length is 14 residues. The CDR3 loop is CARSFASRYNEQFF. Written as DNA, the CDR3 is TGTGCCAGAAGCTTTGCTAGCCGGTACAATGAGCAGTTCTTC.

The chain recombines TRBV2 with TRBJ2-3, with 8 positions matching TRBD1. With V trimmed by 4 bases and J by 9 bases, 9 bases remained unmatched. The CDR3 covers 14 residues. CDR1 and CDR2 (germline): SNHLY, FYNNEI. DNA for the CDR3: TGTGCCAGCAGTGCCGATGGACAGGGAAACACGCAGTATTTT. This sequence encodes CASSADGQGNTQYF.

The chain carries TRBV9 and TRBJ2-1, with TRBD2 identical over 11 bases. CDR1 is SGDLS, CDR2 YYNGEE, per germline. The length of the CDR3 is 15 residues. The ends lost 2 bases at V and 6 bases at J; junction bases unmatched: 4. CDR3 bases: TGTGCCAGCAGCGTTAGCGGGGGGGCAGGCAATGAGCAGTTCTTC. Its translation is CASSVSGGAGNEQFF.

The sample holds a few counts of this clone. This chain links TRBV15 with TRBJ2-3, with D possibly TRBD2 on 5 matching bases. The germline gives CDR1 LNHNV, CDR2 YYDKDF (reference sequence). V was cut by 7 bases and J by 0 bases, with 14 bases left in between. The CDR3 consists of 15 residues. CDR3 coding DNA: TGTGCCACCAACCGCTGGGAGTCAAGCACAGATACGCAGTATTTT. This sequence encodes CATNRWESSTDTQYF.

The chain uses TRBV7-9 and TRBJ2-1, with D perhaps assigned TRBD1 or TRBD2 (5 bases each). The ends were cut back, 5 bases at V and 1 base at J, with 15 bases in the middle. From germline, CDR1 is SEHNR and CDR2 FQNEAQ (reference sequence). There are 16 residues in the CDR3. The CDR3 DNA follows: TGTGCCAGCAGCCCGGGGACCGACTCTTCCTACAATGAGCAGTTCTTC. Translated, it gives CASSPGTDSSYNEQFF.

The chain carries TRBV28 and TRBJ1-1; D not certain. Germline values: CDR1 MDHEN, CDR2 SYDVKM. The length of the CDR3 is 14 residues. V was pared by 5 bases and J by 8 bases, with 18 bases between. DNA for the CDR3: TGTGCCAGCAGTGAGACAAGGGAGGTCGTCGAAGCTTTCTTT. Its translation is CASSETREVVEAFF.

CDR3 DNA sequence: TGTGCCAGTAGTATGGTTGAGGGGCCCTACGAGCAGTACTTC. Its translation is CASSMVEGPYEQYF. V is TRBV19 and J is TRBJ2-7; the D call may be TRBD1 or TRBD2 (5 bases each). Trimming took off 3 bases at V and 2 bases at J, with 11 bases between the two ends. The germline CDR1 and CDR2 sequences are LNHDA and SQIVND (reference sequence). CDR3 length: 14 residues.

This clone was recorded a few times. The rearrangement joins TRBV7-6 to TRBJ2-1; TRBD2 matches 16 bases. The CDR3 is 21 amino acids. Unmatched junction bases numbered 16, after V lost 1 base and J lost 7 bases. Germline V lookup: CDR1 SGHVS, CDR2 FNYEAQ. This CDR3 is CASSLENFPGTSGRAWNEQFF. Here the CDR3 DNA reads TGTGCCAGCAGCTTAGAAAACTTTCCGGGGACTAGCGGGAGGGCCTGGAATGAGCAGTTCTTC.

This clone was counted between two and nine times. The chain carries TRBV27 and TRBJ2-1; 9 nucleotides align to TRBD2. This CDR3 is 15 amino acids long. The trim removed 3 bases at V and 7 bases at J, leaving 7 bases unmatched. Germline CDR1 reads MNHEY; CDR2 reads SMNVEV (reference sequence). CDR3 nucleotide sequence: TGTGCCAGCAGTTTGGCGGCTAGCGGGACGAATGAGCAGTTCTTC. Translated, it gives CASSLAASGTNEQFF.

V gene TRBV5-1 combines with J gene TRBJ2-3, with 8 bases that match TRBD1. V gave up 0 bases and J gave up 4 bases; unmatched junction bases: 7. Germline CDR1 SGHRS, CDR2 YFSETQ. The CDR3 sequence is 16 residues long. CDR3 DNA: TGCGCCAGCAGCTTGGAGGCAGGGGGCAGCGCAGATACGCAGTATTTT. Its translation is CASSLEAGGSADTQYF.

The chain couples TRBV28 to TRBJ1-5; D perhaps matches TRBD1 (5 bases). Trimming removed 3 bases at V and 3 bases at J, with 12 bases between. CDR1 MDHEN and CDR2 SYDVKM come from the germline V gene. The CDR3 is made up of 15 amino acids. CDR3 region: CASSLATEDNQPQHF. The CDR3 bases are TGTGCCAGCAGTTTGGCGACAGAGGACAATCAGCCCCAGCATTTT.

Here the CDR3 reads CASSISGGHHTEAFF. The DNA for the CDR3 is TGTGCCAGCAGTATCTCAGGGGGGCATCACACTGAAGCTTTCTTT. V gene TRBV28 combines with J gene TRBJ1-1; 7 positions agree with TRBD1. Germline loops: CDR1 MDHEN, CDR2 SYDVKM. The CDR3 covers 15 residues. Trimming removed 5 bases from V and 3 bases from J; junction bases left unmatched: 9.

CDR3 DNA sequence: TGTGCCAGCAGCTGGGGGACAGGGGAGTACGAGCAGTACTTC. Its protein is CASSWGTGEYEQYF. The chain combines TRBV5-4 with TRBJ2-7; 10 nucleotides line up with TRBD1. The junction had 4 bases not matched to a gene; V was cut back by 3 bases and J by 4 bases. The length of the CDR3 is 14 residues. CDR1 is SGHNT, CDR2 YYREEE, per germline (reference sequence).

This sequence joins TRBV10-3 and TRBJ2-7; tentative D call: TRBD1 (6 bases). Looked up from germline, CDR1 is ENHRY and CDR2 is SYGVKD. The CDR3 extends over 14 amino acids. V shed 4 bases and J shed 0 bases, with 10 bases lying between them. The CDR3 region has the DNA TGTGCCATCAGTGGGGACATCGACTCCTACGAGCAGTACTTC. Translating gives CAISGDIDSYEQYF.

This chain connects TRBV4-1 to TRBJ2-7; the match to TRBD1 covers 8 bases. CDR3 length equals 15 residues. Germline values: CDR1 MGHRA, CDR2 YSYEKL. With 4 bases clipped from V and 2 bases from J, the junction kept 7 bases outside the gene matches. CDR3 bases: TGCGCCAGCAGCCTAAGTGACAGGGGTACCTACGAGCAGTACTTC. Its translation: CASSLSDRGTYEQYF.

The rearrangement links TRBV28 to TRBJ1-2; unclear D gene. The CDR3 is 16 amino acids. CDR1 and CDR2 from the germline V gene are MDHEN and SYDVKM. The ends were cut back, 0 bases at V and 6 bases at J, with 17 bases in the middle. The CDR3 loop is CASSLWVNVGKNGYTF. The CDR3 DNA reads as TGTGCCAGCAGTTTATGGGTGAATGTCGGGAAAAATGGCTACACCTTC.

The rearrangement links TRBV9 to TRBJ1-1; 8 bases are shared with TRBD1. Germline CDR1 SGDLS, CDR2 YYNGEE. The CDR3 is made up of 15 amino acids. Germline trimming cut 4 bases from V and 1 base from J; bases unmatched to any gene: 6. Here the CDR3 DNA reads TGTGCCAGCAGCTCTCCGGGACAGGAGAACACTGAAGCTTTCTTT. Translation gives CASSSPGQENTEAFF. Complete variable domain (other parts from reference TRBV9 and TRBJ1-1): DSGVTQTPKHLITATGQRVTLRCSPRSGDLSVYWYQQSLDQGLQFLIQYYNGEERAKGNILERFSAQQFPDLHSELNLSSLELGDSALYFCASSSPGQENTEAFFGQGTRLTVV.

The DNA for the CDR3 is TGTGCCAGTAGTCCTGACACCAACTACAATGAGCAGTTCTTC. Its translation: CASSPDTNYNEQFF. The chain has TRBV19 and TRBJ2-1; no definite D call. The CDR3 extends over 14 amino acids. Germline V gene sequence: CDR1 LNHDA, CDR2 SQIVND (reference sequence). V lost 5 bases to trimming and J lost 3 bases, with 11 bases between them.

This chain uses TRBV9 with TRBJ2-1; the match to TRBD1 covers 9 bases. Germline V gives CDR1 SGDLS, CDR2 YYNGEE. The CDR3 runs to 15 residues. J lost 3 bases, V lost 1 base, and 2 bases had no gene match. CDR3 sequence: CASSVSGQGYNEQFF. The CDR3 region has the DNA TGTGCCAGCAGCGTATCGGGACAGGGCTACAATGAGCAGTTCTTC.

This clone occurred once. The chain couples TRBV4-1 to TRBJ2-1; 11 bases map to TRBD1. In germline, CDR1 is MGHRA, CDR2 YSYEKL. V was clipped by 4 bases and J by 6 bases; unmatched bases: 2. There are 14 residues in the CDR3. The chain's CDR3 is CASSPGTGGNEQFF. As DNA, the CDR3 is TGCGCCAGCAGCCCTGGGACAGGGGGCAATGAGCAGTTCTTC.

This clone appeared a single time. The chain combines TRBV5-1 with TRBJ1-6; D is possibly TRBD1 (5 bases). V shed 2 bases and J shed 3 bases, with 6 bases lying between them. The CDR3 is made up of 14 amino acids. The V gene's germline CDR1 is SGHRS and CDR2 YFSETQ. The CDR3 loop reads CASSLQDYNSPLHF. DNA of the CDR3: TGCGCCAGCAGCTTACAGGACTATAATTCACCCCTCCACTTT.

This chain links TRBV6-5 with TRBJ1-5; TRBD1 might be the D (5 bases). Germline V CDR1 and CDR2: MNHEY, SVGAGI. V lost 5 bases, J lost 3 bases, and 11 bases lay in between. The CDR3 is made up of 14 amino acids. CDR3 region: CASSGSRANQPQHF. In nucleotides, the CDR3 is TGTGCCAGCAGTGGGAGCAGGGCCAATCAGCCCCAGCATTTT.